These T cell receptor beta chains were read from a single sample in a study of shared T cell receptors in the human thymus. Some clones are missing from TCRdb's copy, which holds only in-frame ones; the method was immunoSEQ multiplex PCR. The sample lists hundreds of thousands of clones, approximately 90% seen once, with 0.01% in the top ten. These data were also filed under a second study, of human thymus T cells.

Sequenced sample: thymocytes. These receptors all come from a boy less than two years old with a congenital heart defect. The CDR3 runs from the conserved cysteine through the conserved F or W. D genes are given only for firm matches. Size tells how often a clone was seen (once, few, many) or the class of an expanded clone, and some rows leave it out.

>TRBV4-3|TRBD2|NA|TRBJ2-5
CASSQDSSSGTEQYF
TGCGCCAGCAGCCAAGATAGCTCTAGCGGGACGGAGCAGTACTTC
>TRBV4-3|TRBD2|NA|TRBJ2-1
CASSQDHGLAGVVNEQFF
TGCGCCAGCAGCCAAGATCATGGACTAGCGGGAGTGGTCAATGAGCAGTTCTTC
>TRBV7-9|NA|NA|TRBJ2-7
CASSLGGVMVEQYF
TGTGCCAGCAGCTTAGGCGGGGTGATGGTCGAGCAGTACTTC
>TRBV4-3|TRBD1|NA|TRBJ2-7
CASSQDRQGAYEQYF
TGCGCCAGCAGCCAAGATCGGCAGGGGGCGTACGAGCAGTACTTC
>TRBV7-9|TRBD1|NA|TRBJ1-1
CASSSSGQGVTSEAFF
TGTGCCAGCAGCTCTAGCGGACAGGGCGTCACCTCTGAAGCTTTCTTT
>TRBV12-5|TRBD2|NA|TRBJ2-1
CASGAVTSGKSYNEQFF
TGTGCTAGTGGTGCAGTAACTAGCGGTAAGTCCTACAATGAGCAGTTCTTC
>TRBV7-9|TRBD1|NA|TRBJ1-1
CASSLKVEGQGRLNTEAFF
TGTGCCAGCAGCTTAAAGGTCGAAGGACAGGGACGGCTGAACACTGAAGCTTTCTTT
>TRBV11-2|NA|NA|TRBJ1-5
CASSLGSPMGRSNQPQHF
TGTGCCAGCAGCTTAGGGTCGCCGATGGGGAGGAGCAATCAGCCCCAGCATTTT
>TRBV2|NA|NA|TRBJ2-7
CASTHRGGPGGRKEGSYEQYF
TGTGCCAGCACCCACAGGGGGGGGCCAGGGGGCCGTAAAGAGGGTAGCTACGAGCAGTACTTC
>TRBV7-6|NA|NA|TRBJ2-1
CASSLPPSGSLSYNEQFF
TGTGCCAGCAGCTTACCCCCATCCGGGTCCCTCTCCTACAATGAGCAGTTCTTC
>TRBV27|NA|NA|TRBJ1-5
CASSPPGHQRAQPQHF
TGTGCCAGCAGTCCCCCGGGACACCAGCGAGCTCAGCCCCAGCATTTT
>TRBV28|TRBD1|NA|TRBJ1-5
CASTFDRVGNQPQHF
TGTGCCAGCACCTTTGACAGGGTGGGCAATCAGCCCCAGCATTTT
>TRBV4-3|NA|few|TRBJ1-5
CASSQWREDNQPQHF
TGCGCCAGCAGCCAATGGAGGGAGGACAATCAGCCCCAGCATTTT
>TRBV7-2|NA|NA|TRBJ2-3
CASSRDGSQSSTDTQYF
TGTGCCAGCAGCCGGGATGGTAGCCAATCAAGCACAGATACGCAGTATTTT
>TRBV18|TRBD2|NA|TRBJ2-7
CASSLLAGYEQYF
TGTGCCAGCTCACTACTAGCGGGCTACGAGCAGTACTTC